These T cell receptor beta chains were read from a single sample in a study of blood T cell repertoires in COVID-19. The protocol was immunoSEQ multiplex PCR, while the TCRdb copy is restricted to in-frame clones and leaves out a portion. The table includes roughly 410,000 clones, 89% detected once. The source material was peripheral blood. These TCRs come from a woman in her forties with COVID-19, enrolled during active disease. Each CDR3 is given with its conserved first and last residue. Fields, in order: CDR3 protein, CDR3 DNA, J gene, D gene, clone size, V gene. D genes are given only for firm matches. Part of the rows lack a size; the others show once, few, many or a class for expanded clones.

cdr3_aa: CASSPTGWNTEAFF
cdr3_nt: TGTGCCAGCAGTCCGACAGGGTGGAACACTGAAGCTTTCTTT
j_call: TRBJ1-1
d_call: TRBD1
clone_size: -
v_call: TRBV6-5

cdr3_aa: CASSLVENSFNTEAFF
cdr3_nt: TGCGCCAGCAGCTTGGTTGAAAACTCATTTAACACTGAAGCTTTCTTT
j_call: TRBJ1-1
d_call: -
clone_size: -
v_call: TRBV5-1

cdr3_aa: CASSLWVGKNTEAFF
cdr3_nt: TGTGCCAGCAGCTTATGGGTCGGGAAGAACACTGAAGCTTTCTTT
j_call: TRBJ1-1
d_call: -
clone_size: -
v_call: TRBV11-2

cdr3_aa: CASSSWRQSSYTF
cdr3_nt: TGCGCCAGCAGCTCCTGGAGGCAGTCTAGCTACACCTTC
j_call: TRBJ1-2
d_call: -
clone_size: -
v_call: TRBV4-3

cdr3_aa: CASSLTDTQYF
cdr3_nt: TGCGCCAGCAGCCTAACAGATACGCAGTATTTT
j_call: TRBJ2-3
d_call: -
clone_size: few
v_call: TRBV5-1

cdr3_aa: CASMSGDHRETQYF
cdr3_nt: TGTGCCAGCATGTCAGGGGACCACAGAGAGACCCAGTACTTC
j_call: TRBJ2-5
d_call: -
clone_size: -
v_call: TRBV27

cdr3_aa: CATSAQALPYEQYF
cdr3_nt: TGTGCCACCAGTGCGCAGGCACTTCCCTACGAGCAGTACTTC
j_call: TRBJ2-7
d_call: -
clone_size: once
v_call: TRBV24-1

cdr3_aa: CASSKKPGGRPSPLHF
cdr3_nt: TGTGCCAGCAGCAAAAAACCGGGAGGGCGGCCTTCACCCCTCCACTTT
j_call: TRBJ1-6
d_call: -
clone_size: -
v_call: TRBV21-1

cdr3_aa: CASSSRGTLGTDTQYF
cdr3_nt: TGTGCCAGTAGTTCCCGGGGGACCCTCGGCACAGATACGCAGTATTTT
j_call: TRBJ2-3
d_call: -
clone_size: -
v_call: TRBV19

cdr3_aa: CASSVSTGGGYTF
cdr3_nt: TGTGCCAGCAGCGTAAGCACCGGAGGGGGCTACACCTTC
j_call: TRBJ1-2
d_call: -
clone_size: -
v_call: TRBV9

cdr3_aa: CASSQRTGTDGYTF
cdr3_nt: TGTGCCAGCAGCCAGCGAACCGGGACTGACGGCTACACCTTC
j_call: TRBJ1-2
d_call: -
clone_size: -
v_call: TRBV7-9

cdr3_aa: CASSYRVRGYTF
cdr3_nt: TGTGCCAGCAGTTACAGGGTCCGTGGCTACACCTTC
j_call: TRBJ1-2
d_call: -
clone_size: -
v_call: TRBV12-3/TRBV12-4

cdr3_aa: CASRRGPYEQYF
cdr3_nt: TGTGCCAGCCGGCGGGGACCCTACGAGCAGTACTTC
j_call: TRBJ2-7
d_call: -
clone_size: -
v_call: TRBV28

cdr3_aa: CASSYPARDEQYF
cdr3_nt: TGTGCCAGCAGTTACCCGGCGCGGGACGAGCAGTACTTC
j_call: TRBJ2-7
d_call: -
clone_size: -
v_call: TRBV6-6

cdr3_aa: CASSLRQMNTEAFF
cdr3_nt: TGCGCCAGCAGCTTAAGACAGATGAACACTGAAGCTTTCTTT
j_call: TRBJ1-1
d_call: -
clone_size: -
v_call: TRBV5-1